Listed below are T cell receptor beta chains from one sample, sequenced in a study of blood T cell repertoires in COVID-19. Libraries were prepared by immunoSEQ multiplex PCR; TCRdb keeps only in-frame clonotypes and omits some of them. The data show 250,000 or so clones, around 80% seen once. Source material: peripheral blood. Every receptor here comes from a man in his forties who had recovered from COVID-19. The CDR3 runs from the conserved cysteine through the conserved F or W. A D gene is named only where the DNA matches it firmly. A clone size is listed for some rows: how often the clone was seen (once, few, many), or a class if it is expanded.

cdr3_length j_call clone_size v_call d_call cdr3_nt cdr3_aa
13 TRBJ2-7 . TRBV12-3/TRBV12-4 . TGTGCCAGCAGTTTTAATCCAGGGCACGAGCAGTACTTC CASSFNPGHEQYF
14 TRBJ1-1 . TRBV6-5 . TGTGCCAGCAGTTACTCAGGGGGGAACACTGAAGCTTTCTTT CASSYSGGNTEAFF
14 TRBJ2-6 . TRBV9 . TGTGCCAGCAGCGTACGTTCTGGGGCCAACGTCCTGACTTTC CASSVRSGANVLTF
15 TRBJ1-2 once TRBV6-2/TRBV6-3 . TGTGCCAGCAGTCCGCCCCGGAGGCCCGACTATGGCTACACCTTC CASSPPRRPDYGYTF
15 TRBJ1-1 . TRBV7-2 . TGTGCCAGCAGTAAACTCACAGGGCCCGGGACTGAAGCTTTCTTT CASSKLTGPGTEAFF
16 TRBJ2-3 . TRBV7-2 . TGTGCCAGCAGCTCGACGACTACCCCTAGCACAGATACGCAGTATTTT CASSSTTTPSTDTQYF
19 TRBJ1-4 . TRBV10-1 TRBD1 TGCGCCAGCAGCAAAACCACCGGGACAGGGGGTGCAACTAATGAAAAACTGTTTTTT CASSKTTGTGGATNEKLFF
15 TRBJ1-2 . TRBV5-1 . TGCGCCAGCAGCTTGGTATCCGGGATGAACTATGGCTACACCTTC CASSLVSGMNYGYTF
14 TRBJ2-1 . TRBV9 TRBD2 TGTGCCAGCAGCGTAGGGACCCGGGGGGATGAGCAGTTCTTC CASSVGTRGDEQFF
15 TRBJ2-7 . TRBV19 TRBD2 TGTGCCAGTAGTACAACTAGCGTAGAACGGCGCGAGCAGTACTTC CASSTTSVERREQYF
17 TRBJ2-2 . TRBV5-1 TRBD2 TGCGCCAGCAGCGGAGGACTAGCGGGTTCGAACACCGGGGAGCTGTTTTTT CASSGGLAGSNTGELFF
14 TRBJ2-5 . TRBV7-9 TRBD2 TGTGCCAGCAGCGAAGCGGGACTAGCCGAGACCCAGTACTTC CASSEAGLAETQYF
13 TRBJ1-1 . TRBV29-1 TRBD1 TGCAGCGCAACCACAGGGGGAAGGACTGAAGCTTTCTTT CSATTGGRTEAFF
15 TRBJ2-7 . TRBV6-2/TRBV6-3 . TGTGCCAGCAGTTCCCCAGGGGCGGTGATCCACGAGCAGTACTTC CASSSPGAVIHEQYF
16 TRBJ2-1 . TRBV19 TRBD2 TGTGCCAGTAGTCCGGCTAGCGGTTCTTTTTACAATGAGCAGTTCTTC CASSPASGSFYNEQFF
13 TRBJ2-2 . TRBV12-3/TRBV12-4 . TGTGCCAGCAGTTTAACAGGGACCGGGGAGCTGTTTTTT CASSLTGTGELFF
15 TRBJ1-1 once TRBV4-3 . TGCGCCAGCAGCCAAGGCCCCGAGGGGAACACTGAAGCTTTCTTT CASSQGPEGNTEAFF
11 TRBJ1-4 once TRBV9 . TGTGCCAGCACCCGTAACGGTCAACTGTTTTTT CASTRNGQLFF
12 TRBJ1-4 . TRBV19 . TGTGCCAGTAGTATCGACGCGGCCAAGGTGTTTTTT CASSIDAAKVFF
18 TRBJ1-5 . TRBV27 TRBD1 TGTGCCAGCAGCCCCATAGGGGCAGGGGGCGCGAGCAATCAGCCCCAGCATTTT CASSPIGAGGASNQPQHF
16 TRBJ2-2 . TRBV9 TRBD2 TGTGCCAGCAGCGCAATCAGCGGGGGAGGCACCGGGGAGCTGTTTTTT CASSAISGGGTGELFF
14 TRBJ2-7 . TRBV5-5 TRBD1 TGTGCCAGCGCCCCGGGGACAGGGTATAACGAGCAGTACTTC CASAPGTGYNEQYF
16 TRBJ2-1 . TRBV7-9 TRBD2 TGTGCCAGCAGCTCTCACACTAGCGGGGCCGACAATGAGCAGTTCTTC CASSSHTSGADNEQFF
15 TRBJ1-5 few TRBV20-1 TRBD1 TGCAGTGCTAGTTGGGCAGGGGGTGGCAATCAGCCCCAGCATTTT CSASWAGGGNQPQHF
14 TRBJ1-4 few TRBV6-2/TRBV6-3 TRBD1 TGTGCCAGCAGTTGGACAGGGCCGCGTGAAAAACTGTTTTTT CASSWTGPREKLFF
14 TRBJ1-5 . TRBV7-2 . TGTGCCAGCAGCTTAATCTATAGCAATCAGCCCCAGCATTTT CASSLIYSNQPQHF
16 TRBJ2-7 . TRBV6-1 TRBD1 TGTGCCAGCAGTGCTTACGACAGGGGCGAATTCTACGAGCAGTACTTC CASSAYDRGEFYEQYF
16 TRBJ1-6 . TRBV5-1 . TGCGCCAGCAGCTTGGGCACAGGGATGAATAATTCACCCCTCCACTTT CASSLGTGMNNSPLHF
15 TRBJ1-2 . TRBV5-6 TRBD1 TGTGCCAGCAGCCCCACGGACAGGCATTGGTATGGCTACACCTTC CASSPTDRHWYGYTF
17 TRBJ2-2 . TRBV9 . TGTGCCAGCAGCGTAGGGACGCTAAGGCAGGGCACCGGGGAGCTGTTTTTT CASSVGTLRQGTGELFF
12 TRBJ1-4 . TRBV2 . TGTGCCAGCAGTGAACCAGGTGAAAAACTGTTTTTT CASSEPGEKLFF
15 TRBJ2-3 . TRBV24-1 TRBD2 TGTGCCACCAGTGATTCTGGACTAGATACAGATACGCAGTATTTT CATSDSGLDTDTQYF
15 TRBJ2-5 . TRBV7-9 TRBD2 TGTGCCAGCAGCTTAGCTAGCGGGGTTCAAGAGACCCAGTACTTC CASSLASGVQETQYF
14 TRBJ1-6 . TRBV6-5 . TGTGCCAGCAGTTACGGACAGAGTAATTCACCCCTCCACTTT CASSYGQSNSPLHF
15 TRBJ1-4 . TRBV4-3 . TGCGCCAGCAGCCAAGATGAGAACTATTATGAAAAACTGTTTTTT CASSQDENYYEKLFF
13 TRBJ2-5 . TRBV27 TRBD2 TGTGCCAGCAGAACTAGCGTTTGGGAGACCCAGTACTTC CASRTSVWETQYF
19 TRBJ1-3 . TRBV11-3 TRBD1 TGTGCCAGCAGCTTAATAACCGGGACAGGCCATGAGACTGGAAACACCATATATTTT CASSLITGTGHETGNTIYF
14 TRBJ2-7 . TRBV7-2 TRBD2 TGTGCCAGCAGATTCGGGGGGGACTCCTACGAGCAGTACTTC CASRFGGDSYEQYF
14 TRBJ2-2 . TRBV3-1/TRBV3-2 TRBD2 TGTGCCAGCAAACCCTTAGGCGGGGGCGGGGAGCTGTTTTTT CASKPLGGGGELFF
16 TRBJ2-7 few TRBV6-5 TRBD1 TGTGCCAGCAGTTACAGGACAGGGGGGTCTTCCTACGAGCAGTACTTC CASSYRTGGSSYEQYF
15 TRBJ2-7 . TRBV4-3 . TGCGCCAGCAGCCAAGCCCTAAGGGGGAGATACGAGCAGTACTTC CASSQALRGRYEQYF
15 TRBJ2-1 . TRBV7-6 TRBD1 TGTGCCAGCAGCTCATCCGGGACAGGGGGCCTTGAGCAGTTCTTC CASSSSGTGGLEQFF
15 TRBJ1-4 . TRBV18 . TGTGCCAGCTCACCACCGGGGCCCACTAATGAAAAACTGTTTTTT CASSPPGPTNEKLFF
15 TRBJ1-2 . TRBV4-1 . TGCGCCAGCAGCAGCCCCCCCCCAGGGTTGTATGGCTACACCTTC CASSSPPPGLYGYTF
19 TRBJ2-6 . TRBV10-3 . TGTGCCATCAGTGAGTCCTATGGGACTTTTAACTCTGGGGCCAACGTCCTGACTTTC CAISESYGTFNSGANVLTF
15 TRBJ2-3 . TRBV27 TRBD2 TGTGCCAGCAGTTTACGAAGCGGGGGCACAGATACGCAGTATTTT CASSLRSGGTDTQYF
12 TRBJ1-5 few TRBV30 . TGTGCCTGGAGTGTTGGGGCCCGGCCCCAGCATTTT CAWSVGARPQHF
17 TRBJ1-1 many TRBV24-1 TRBD1 TGTGCCACCGGATTCCTCGGACAGGGGATCCTGAACACTGAAGCTTTCTTT CATGFLGQGILNTEAFF
16 TRBJ1-2 . TRBV6-5 . TGTGCCAGCAGTTCTCTCCTACAGATTCCTATTTCCCACTACACCTTC CASSSLLQIPISHYTF
15 TRBJ2-7 . TRBV5-1 . TGCGCCAGCAGCTTTAGTCGGGAGCCCTACTACGAGCAGTACTTC CASSFSREPYYEQYF
15 TRBJ1-2 . TRBV5-1 TRBD1 TGCGCCAGCAGCTGGGACAGAGCTTCGGGCTATGGCTACACCTTC CASSWDRASGYGYTF
14 TRBJ2-7 . TRBV6-6 . TGTGCCAGCAGTCCCCGCAGACAGTCCTACGAGCAGTACTTC CASSPRRQSYEQYF
16 TRBJ2-3 . TRBV9 TRBD2 TGTGCCAGCAGTGCGGGGCGAGCGGGGGCCACAGATACGCAGTATTTT CASSAGRAGATDTQYF
17 TRBJ2-7 . TRBV23-1 . TGCGCCAGCAGTCGGCGACCCACCGGACAGCGAGTCTACGAGCAGTACTTC CASSRRPTGQRVYEQYF
13 TRBJ1-2 . TRBV27 . TGTGCCAGCGGACAAAACAGGCCCTATGGCTACACCTTC CASGQNRPYGYTF
12 TRBJ1-6 few TRBV12-3/TRBV12-4 . TGTGCCAGCAGCACTAGTAATTCACCCCTCCACTTT CASSTSNSPLHF
15 TRBJ1-3 . TRBV7-2 TRBD1 TGTGCCAGCAGCCTAATGACAGGGGCTGGAAACACCATATATTTT CASSLMTGAGNTIYF
13 TRBJ2-7 . TRBV6-5 TRBD2 TGTGCCTCCACAAGCGGGAGGTCCTACGAGCAGTACTTC CASTSGRSYEQYF